These 17 T cell receptor beta chains were sequenced from one sample in a study of T cells in Graves' hyperthyroidism and ophthalmopathy. RNA transcripts were the template for amplifying TCR beta CDR3 regions. The study used the HTBI primer set for a first-round RT-PCR of the TCR CDR3. A single record per CDR3 protein comes from TCRdb applying MiXCR to the multiplex PCR reads. The sample shows 270,000 or so distinct CDR3 sequences, approximately 16% of them seen only once. Input material: blood. Receptor source: a woman aged 50 to 65 with Graves' hyperthyroidism that later progressed to Graves' ophthalmopathy.

This clonotype was counted ten times or more. The CDR3 sequence: CASSPTPRDRALYTQYF. The CDR3 coding sequence is TGTGCCAGCAGCCCTACCCCGAGGGACAGGGCCTTGTATACGCAGTATTTT. V is TRBV7-9 and J is TRBJ2-3; 9 bases are a match to TRBD1. The CDR3 runs to 17 residues. V shed 5 bases, J shed 7 bases, and the junction held 16 bases outside the gene matches. Germline-derived CDR1 and CDR2 are SEHNR and FQNEAQ (reference sequence).

The chain recombines TRBV20-1 with TRBJ1-6, with 7 bases matching TRBD1. The CDR3 is made up of 20 amino acids. Germline V CDR1 and CDR2: DFQATT, SNEGSKA (reference sequence). The trim removed 1 base at V and 0 bases at J, leaving 15 bases unmatched. The CDR3 region has the DNA TGCAGTGCTAGAGCTCGACTTCTAGGGGGCCCTAGCTCCTATAATTCACCCCTCCACTTT. This translates into CSARARLLGGPSSYNSPLHF.

This clonotype came up many times. The chain is built from TRBV19 and TRBJ1-2; D might be TRBD1 (5 bases). The ends were cut back, 3 bases at V and 7 bases at J, with 18 bases in the middle. The CDR3 is 15 amino acids. The V gene's germline CDR1 is LNHDA and CDR2 SQIVND (reference sequence). CDR3 sequence reads: CASSIDSNYLGGYTF. CDR3 DNA sequence: TGTGCCAGTAGTATCGACAGCAACTACCTGGGTGGCTACACCTTC.

This clonotype was picked up many times. J is TRBJ2-5 and V is TRBV5-1, with D maybe TRBD1 (6 bases). The V gene's germline CDR1 is SGHRS and CDR2 YFSETQ. The CDR3 sequence is 14 residues long. The V gene lost 2 bases and the J gene lost 1 base, with 9 bases spanning the gap. This CDR3 is CASSLTGIQETQYF. The CDR3 DNA follows: TGCGCCAGCAGCTTAACAGGGATCCAAGAGACCCAGTACTTC.

At least ten counts were recorded for this clonotype. V usage is TRBV12-3 or TRBV12-4 and J usage is TRBJ2-7; D gene uncertain. CDR3 length equals 15 residues. V was pared by 6 bases and J by 0 bases, with 15 bases between. CDR3 region: CASRFRSPSSYEQYF. CDR3 bases: TGTGCCAGCAGGTTCCGGTCCCCTAGCTCCTACGAGCAGTACTTC.

This clonotype has just a few counts. V is TRBV5-1 and J is TRBJ2-1; 11 nucleotides match TRBD2. Trimming cost V 4 bases and J 0 bases; bases outside gene matches: 3. The CDR3 is 16 amino acids. The V gene's germline CDR1 is SGHRS and CDR2 YFSETQ. The CDR3 DNA reads TGCGCCAGCAGCGGGGGACTAGCGGCCTCCTACAATGAGCAGTTCTTC. It is translated as CASSGGLAASYNEQFF.

The sample holds many counts of this clonotype. The chain joins TRBV20-1 to TRBJ1-1; D may be TRBD1 (5 bases). Germline V gene data show CDR1 as DFQATT and CDR2 as SNEGSKA (reference sequence). Trimming left V 4 bases short and J 6 bases short, with 15 bases between. The CDR3 consists of 13 residues. The CDR3 region is CSANPQGFSEAFF. The CDR3 nucleotides are TGCAGTGCTAACCCCCAGGGTTTCTCTGAAGCTTTCTTT.

This clonotype was observed at least ten times. The chain links TRBV28 to TRBJ2-3; 7 bases fit TRBD2. V lost 8 bases to trimming and J lost 6 bases; unmatched junction nucleotides: 11. Looked up from germline, CDR1 is MDHEN and CDR2 is SYDVKM. CDR3 size: 14 residues. The CDR3 sequence is CASALSLAEDTQYF. Here the CDR3 DNA reads TGTGCCAGCGCCCTCTCCCTAGCGGAGGATACGCAGTATTTT.

There are many counts of this clonotype. This chain uses TRBV30 with TRBJ2-6; the match to TRBD1 covers 9 bases. CDR3 size: 16 residues. V lost 6 bases and J lost 2; bases outside the gene matches: 8. CDR1 is GTSNPN and CDR2 is SVGIG in the germline V gene (reference sequence). For the CDR3, the DNA is TGTGCCTGCCGGACAGGGGATCATGCTGGGGCCAACGTCCTGACTTTC. Residues: CACRTGDHAGANVLTF.

V gene TRBV6-5 combines with J gene TRBJ1-1; D unresolved. From germline, CDR1 is MNHEY and CDR2 SVGAGI. With 2 bases removed from V and 0 bases from J, the gap between germline ends came to 7 bases. The CDR3 has 14 amino acids. CDR3: CASSYARVNTEAFF. The DNA of the CDR3 is TGTGCCAGCAGTTACGCCAGAGTGAACACTGAAGCTTTCTTT.

This clonotype occurred many times. The chain couples TRBV18 to TRBJ2-2; no clear D. Germline V lookup: CDR1 KGHSH, CDR2 LQKENI. V lost 1 base and J lost 5, with 11 bases in between. The CDR3 runs 15 residues. CDR3 in DNA: TGTGCCAGCTCACCACGGGCTCCTCAAACCGGGGAGCTGTTTTTT. Protein product: CASSPRAPQTGELFF.

This clonotype showed up just once. This may be a read error, as it is one base from a much larger clone. The chain links TRBV3-1 to TRBJ2-3; 10 nucleotides align to TRBD2. The CDR3 loop spans 16 amino acids. V trimming: 4 bases; J trimming: 7 bases; junction bases outside the gene matches: 11. Germline CDR1 is LGHDT and CDR2 is YNNKEL (reference sequence). CDR3 sequence (DNA): TGTGCCAGCAGCCCAGTAGCGGGAGGCTTATCAAATACGCAGTATTTT. It specifies CASSPVAGGLSNTQYF.

This clonotype occurred a few times. The chain combines TRBV2 with TRBJ1-1; D gene ambiguous. V dropped 2 bases and J dropped 5 bases, with 15 bases sitting between them. CDR1 SNHLY and CDR2 FYNNEI come from the germline V gene. The CDR3 has 15 amino acids. The CDR3 here is CASSESREWKTEAFF. The CDR3 bases are TGTGCCAGCAGTGAATCGCGTGAGTGGAAGACTGAAGCTTTCTTT. Full variable domain (missing parts from reference TRBV2 and TRBJ1-1): EPEVTQTPSHQVTQMGQEVILRCVPISNHLYFYWYRQILGQKVEFLVSFYNNEISEKSEIFDDQFSVERPDGSNFTLKIRSTKLEDSAMYFCASSESREWKTEAFFGQGTRLTVV.

Ten or more counts support this clonotype. This chain uses TRBV6-2 or TRBV6-3 with TRBJ2-1; 7 nucleotides match TRBD2. V shed 0 bases, J shed 4 bases, and the junction held 15 bases outside the gene matches. The germline CDR1 and CDR2 sequences are MNHEY and SVGEGT. The CDR3 covers 19 residues. The CDR3 nucleotides are TGTGCCAGCAGTTACTCGTTCGGTCGGCGGGAGCGTGGTTACAATGAGCAGTTCTTC. Translation gives CASSYSFGRRERGYNEQFF.

This clonotype was counted at least ten times. This chain uses TRBV28 with TRBJ1-2; 7 nucleotides align to TRBD1. V dropped 6 bases and J dropped 6; count of bases not matched to a gene: 13. This CDR3 has 15 residues. Germline CDR1 MDHEN, CDR2 SYDVKM. CDR3 amino acids: CASRSQEGAFDGYTF. The CDR3 DNA reads as TGTGCCAGCAGAAGTCAGGAGGGGGCGTTTGATGGCTACACCTTC.

This clonotype was seen many times. This chain connects TRBV28 to TRBJ2-7, with D maybe TRBD2 (6 bases). CDR1 is MDHEN, CDR2 SYDVKM, per germline. The CDR3 runs 15 residues. The V and J ends lost 5 bases and 3 bases respectively, with 17 bases between them. In DNA form, the CDR3 reads TGTGCCAGCAGTCTGGGGGGATCCGGGCACTACGAGCAGTACTTC. This codes for CASSLGGSGHYEQYF.

This chain joins TRBV5-4 and TRBJ1-1; D possibly corresponds to TRBD1 (6 bases). The CDR3 has 14 residues. Deletions cut 1 base from V and 5 bases from J, with 12 bases between. Germline V gene sequence: CDR1 SGHNT, CDR2 YYREEE (reference sequence). This CDR3 reads CASSLRGARTEAFF. The CDR3 bases are TGTGCCAGCAGCTTGCGGGGGGCGCGTACTGAAGCTTTCTTT.